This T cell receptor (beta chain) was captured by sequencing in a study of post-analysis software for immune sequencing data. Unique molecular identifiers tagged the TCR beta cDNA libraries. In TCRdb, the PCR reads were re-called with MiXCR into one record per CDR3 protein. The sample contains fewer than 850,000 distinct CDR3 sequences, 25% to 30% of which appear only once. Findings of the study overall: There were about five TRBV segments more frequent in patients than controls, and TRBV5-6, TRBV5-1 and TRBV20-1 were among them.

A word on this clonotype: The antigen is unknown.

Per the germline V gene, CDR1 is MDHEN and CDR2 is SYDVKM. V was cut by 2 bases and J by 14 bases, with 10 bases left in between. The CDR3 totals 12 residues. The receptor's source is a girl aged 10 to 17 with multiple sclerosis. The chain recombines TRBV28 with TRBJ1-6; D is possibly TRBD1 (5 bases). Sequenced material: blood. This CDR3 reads CASSLPEGTLHF. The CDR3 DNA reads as TGTGCCAGCAGTTTACCTGAGGGGACCCTCCACTTT.